This entry is about one T cell receptor beta chain. CDR1 is SEHNR and CDR2 is FQNEAQ in the germline V gene (reference sequence). V lost 3 bases and J lost 3; bases outside the gene matches: 4. CDR3 size: 15 residues. These data originate in a study of shared clonotypes between healthy human individuals. Healthy and HIV-negative, the adult donors had no recent acute infections or vaccinations. A CD45RA+ naive subset and a CD45RA-negative memory subset were split from CD4+ cells. Each subset's genomic DNA was shared equally among a number of immunoSEQ plates. Here immunoSEQ multiplex PCR was the method, and the copy in TCRdb shows in-frame clones only, minus some. The sample has roughly 1,100,000 clones, 65% to 75% seen once.

What was sequenced was memory CD4+ T cells sorted from blood. Stated subset: CD45RA-negative fraction. The clonotype was recovered from a man younger than 35 in good health. This chain uses TRBV7-9 with TRBJ1-3; TRBD1 matches at 8 bases. The CDR3 DNA reads as TGTGCCAGCAGCTTTGGACAGGGTGATGGAAACACCATATATTTT. It encodes CASSFGQGDGNTIYF.